These 14 T cell receptor beta chains were sequenced from one sample in a study of T-cell memory formation after mild COVID-19. TCRdb independently ran MiXCR on the 5' RACE reads; one entry per CDR3 protein. Of approximately 250,000 distinct CDR3 sequences detected, 15% appear once; the ten largest clones hold more than 2%. The sample comprised PBMCs or a T cell subset sorted from them (not recorded which). The receptors originated from an adult woman who had mild COVID-19 (a few samples of this study predate the infection). Cell type and time point are not known.

This clonotype was counted a few times. V and J are TRBV12-3 or TRBV12-4 and TRBJ2-5; unclear D gene. The CDR3 runs 15 residues. Between the trimmed V and J ends, which lost 1 base and 1 base, there was a span of 10 bases. CDR3 sequence reads: CASSLGLGRQETQYF. In DNA, the CDR3 is TGTGCCAGCAGTTTAGGCCTCGGCCGCCAAGAGACCCAGTACTTC.

This rearrangement joins TRBV7-2 to TRBJ1-2, with D uncertain. CDR3 length equals 11 residues. The V end was cut by 1 base, the J end by 8 bases, with 5 bases between. Germline CDR1 is SGHTA and CDR2 is FQGNSA. CDR3 protein: CASSLDEGYTF. CDR3 in DNA: TGTGCCAGCAGCTTAGACGAGGGCTACACCTTC.

The chain is built from TRBV9 and TRBJ1-2, with 8 bases lining up with TRBD1. Germline CDR1 is SGDLS and CDR2 is YYNGEE. V lost 5 bases, J lost 6 bases, and 6 bases stayed unmatched. This CDR3 is built from 13 residues. CDR3 amino acids: CASSETGADGYTF. CDR3 DNA: TGTGCCAGCAGTGAGACAGGGGCGGATGGCTACACCTTC.

This chain uses TRBV5-5 with TRBJ2-3, with TRBD2 matching 8 bases. Germline CDR1 reads SGHKS; CDR2 reads YYEKEE (reference sequence). V lost 6 bases, J lost 5 bases, and 5 bases stayed unmatched. The CDR3 spans 13 residues. The CDR3 coding sequence is TGTGCCAGCAACGAGCGGGGGCAAGATACGCAGTATTTT. It translates to CASNERGQDTQYF. The full variable domain, completed using reference TRBV5-5 and TRBJ2-3, is DAGVTQSPTHLIKTRGQQVTLRCSPISGHKSVSWYQQVLGQGPQFIFQYYEKEERGRGNFPDRFSARQFPNYSSELNVNALLLGDSALYLCASNERGQDTQYFGPGTRLTVL.

This chain links TRBV27 with TRBJ1-4, with D unresolved. The CDR3 has 12 amino acids. Germline V lookup: CDR1 MNHEY, CDR2 SMNVEV (reference sequence). Trimming stripped 5 bases from V and 7 bases from J, with 8 bases between. CDR3 nucleotide sequence: TGTGCCAGCAGTATAATAGGTGAAAAACTGTTTTTT. Translation gives CASSIIGEKLFF.

In its sample, this clonotype was seen a few times. The gene calls are TRBV5-1 and TRBJ2-7; 7 bases fit TRBD1. Per the germline V gene, CDR1 is SGHRS and CDR2 is YFSETQ. Trimming cost V 0 bases and J 0 bases; bases outside gene matches: 3. The CDR3 extends over 15 amino acids. This chain's CDR3 is CASSLGWDSSYEQYF. CDR3 DNA: TGCGCCAGCAGCTTGGGGTGGGACAGCTCCTACGAGCAGTACTTC.

V gene TRBV7-8 combines with J gene TRBJ1-4; D is perhaps TRBD1 (5 bases). Germline V lookup: CDR1 SGHVS, CDR2 FQNEAQ. Deletions cut 2 bases from V and 6 bases from J, with 13 bases between. The CDR3 consists of 15 residues. Written as DNA, the CDR3 is TGTGCCAGCAGCTTAAGCTACCAGGGAGATGAAAAACTGTTTTTT. Its translation is CASSLSYQGDEKLFF. Full variable domain (remainder filled in from reference TRBV7-8 and TRBJ1-4): GAGVSQSPRYKVAKRGQDVALRCDPISGHVSLFWYQQALGQGPEFLTYFQNEAQLDKSGLPSDRFFAERPEGSVSTLKIQRTQQEDSAVYLCASSLSYQGDEKLFFGSGTQLSVL.

This clonotype was counted a few times. The genes are TRBV5-1 and TRBJ1-5; tentatively, D is TRBD1 (5 bases). The V gene lost 4 bases and the J gene lost 4 bases, with 15 bases spanning the gap. CDR1 is SGHRS and CDR2 is YFSETQ in the germline V gene. CDR3 length: 15 residues. The CDR3 DNA reads TGCGCCAGCAGCCCTCGGGGCAGCCCTAATCAGCCCCAGCATTTT. This sequence encodes CASSPRGSPNQPQHF.

The chain uses TRBV7-8 and TRBJ2-3; D uncertain. Germline-derived CDR1 and CDR2 are SGHVS and FQNEAQ. CDR3 length equals 16 residues. Trimming took off 2 bases at V and 2 bases at J, with 14 bases between the two ends. CDR3: CASSLLNGRPTDTQYF. DNA of the CDR3: TGTGCCAGCAGCTTACTCAATGGGCGGCCCACAGATACGCAGTATTTT.

This clonotype was counted once. The chain employs TRBV18 and TRBJ1-1; TRBD1 is a possible D gene (5 bases). The CDR3 runs 13 residues. Trimming stripped 6 bases from V and 0 bases from J, with 8 bases between. Germline V gene data show CDR1 as KGHSH and CDR2 as LQKENI. CDR3 sequence (DNA): TGTGCCAGCTCGGGGGATCTGAACACTGAAGCTTTCTTT. Translation: CASSGDLNTEAFF.

The chain recombines TRBV7-8 with TRBJ2-1; perhaps TRBD2 as D (6 bases). CDR3 length: 14 amino acids. Between the trimmed V and J ends, which lost 3 bases and 8 bases, there was a span of 14 bases. Germline V gene data show CDR1 as SGHVS and CDR2 as FQNEAQ. For the CDR3, the DNA is TGTGCCAGCAGCTTGTCCGGGAGACTCCATGAGCAGTTCTTC. Residues: CASSLSGRLHEQFF.

This clonotype was counted a few times. The chain employs TRBV6-2 or TRBV6-3 and TRBJ2-4, with D possibly being TRBD2 (6 bases). V shed 8 bases and J shed 6 bases, with 14 bases lying between them. The CDR3 consists of 13 residues. The germline gives CDR1 MNHEY, CDR2 SVGEGT. CDR3 amino acids: CASHRPGVNIQYF. Here the CDR3 DNA reads TGTGCCAGCCACCGGCCGGGGGTAAACATTCAGTACTTC.

This clonotype was seen ten or more times. The genes are TRBV4-2 and TRBJ2-1; 7 bases match TRBD1. V gave up 6 bases and J gave up 9 bases; unmatched junction bases: 8. Germline V gives CDR1 LGHNA, CDR2 YNFKEQ. The CDR3 covers 13 residues. Here the CDR3 DNA reads TGTGCCAGCAGTAACAGGGCAGGGGGTGAGCAGTTCTTC. Translated: CASSNRAGGEQFF.

The chain is built from TRBV9 and TRBJ2-2; D ambiguous. Germline lookup yields CDR1 SGDLS and CDR2 YYNGEE. V dropped 0 bases and J dropped 3 bases, with 9 bases sitting between them. The CDR3 loop spans 15 amino acids. The CDR3 DNA sequence: TGTGCCAGCAGCGTAGTTCAATCGGACACCGGGGAGCTGTTTTTT. Its translation: CASSVVQSDTGELFF.